Each of the 5 T cell receptor beta chains below was sequenced from the same sample in a study of T cell repertoires in cytomegalovirus infection. One entry per CDR3 protein, called by TCRdb with MiXCR from the reads. The sample includes hundreds of thousands of distinct CDR3 sequences, about a tenth seen only once; the top ten take around 2.4%. Sequenced: PBMCs. These receptors all stem from a human donor in good health (CMV status not recorded). Some clones in this sample may be carry-over from other donors' samples.

This clonotype appeared a single time. The chain links TRBV28 to TRBJ2-4; maybe TRBD2 (6 bases). The CDR3 consists of 13 residues. The ends were cut back, 6 bases at V and 9 bases at J, with 15 bases in the middle. CDR1 is MDHEN and CDR2 is SYDVKM in the germline V gene. The CDR3 region is CASRPGWGGIQYF. CDR3 coding DNA: TGTGCCAGCAGACCCGGTTGGGGAGGCATTCAGTACTTC.

This clonotype came up many times. This rearrangement joins TRBV7-8 to TRBJ1-6; weak D call: TRBD1 (6 bases). CDR3 size: 17 residues. V lost 8 bases, J lost 5 bases, and 22 bases lay in between. The germline CDR1 and CDR2 sequences are SGHVS and FQNEAQ. The CDR3 reads CASAGHDLTIDNSPLHF. CDR3 DNA sequence: TGTGCCAGCGCGGGACACGATCTCACAATCGATAATTCACCCCTCCACTTT.

Comment on this clonotype: This may be a read error: a much more frequent sequence differs by one nucleotide. The chain recombines TRBV6-2 or TRBV6-3 with TRBJ1-4; TRBD1 matches 7 bases. The V gene's germline CDR1 is MNHEY and CDR2 SVGEGT. The CDR3 is 14 residues long. The CDR3 DNA is TGTACCAGCATCGAAGACAGGGCCGCGGAAAAACTGTTTTTT. Protein: CTSIEDRAAEKLFF.

In its sample, this clonotype was seen many times. This chain links TRBV7-2 with TRBJ2-3; 12 bases fit TRBD2. Trimming cost V 1 base and J 2 bases; bases outside gene matches: 4. There are 17 residues in the CDR3. CDR1 is SGHTA and CDR2 is FQGNSA in the germline V gene. CDR3: CASSLGLAGGPTDTQYF. The CDR3 DNA reads as TGTGCCAGCAGCTTAGGCCTAGCGGGGGGGCCCACAGATACGCAGTATTTT.

This clonotype was counted ten times or more. V and J are TRBV29-1 and TRBJ2-1; 10 bases are shared with TRBD1. This CDR3 spans 13 amino acids. Losses at the gene ends were 6 bases for V and 7 bases for J; bases not matched to a gene: 6. Germline V gene data show CDR1 as SQVTM and CDR2 as ANQGSEA. CDR3 loop: CSVDRDRGNEQFF. The CDR3 DNA follows: TGCAGCGTCGACCGGGACAGGGGAAATGAGCAGTTCTTC.